This note documents a single T cell receptor (beta chain) sequence. The sample comes from a study of CD8 T cells in Susac syndrome. TEMRA cells were FACS-enriched and CD8+ and CD4+ T cells negatively isolated. Random hexamers were used to reverse transcribe an amount of 0.5 to 1 ug RNA. One entry per CDR3 protein, called by TCRdb with MiXCR from the immunoSEQ multiplex PCR reads. The data show some 300,000 distinct CDR3 sequences, over 75% seen once. This CDR3 has 15 residues. V lost 6 bases and J 2 bases, leaving 17 bases between the germline ends. CDR1 SQVTM and CDR2 ANQGSEA come from the germline V gene.

The source is a human donor with multiple sclerosis. The sample was CD8+ T cells from PBMCs. The chain is built from TRBV29-1 and TRBJ2-1; D is uncertain. In nucleotides, the CDR3 is TGCAGCGTGGACCCTGCCGGTGTCCCCTACAATGAGCAGTTCTTC. Amino acids: CSVDPAGVPYNEQFF.